These 21 T cell receptor beta chains originate from one sample sequenced in a study of identical twins. TCRdb re-called the 5' RACE reads through MiXCR, storing one row per CDR3 protein. The profile shows just under 650,000 distinct CDR3 sequences, under 8.5% of them singletons. This same sample was also part of a study on yellow fever vaccine responses in identical twins.

Sequences were obtained from PBMCs. These TCRs come from a woman in her late teens or twenties in good health.

The chain joins TRBV7-2 to TRBJ2-5, with D unresolved. V lost 3 bases to trimming and J lost 0 bases, with 8 bases between them. The CDR3 contains 14 residues. Germline V gene sequence: CDR1 SGHTA, CDR2 FQGNSA. The CDR3 nucleotides read TGTGCCAGCAGCTTTGACCCGTACCAAGAGACCCAGTACTTC. Protein product: CASSFDPYQETQYF.

This clonotype was seen many times. V and J are TRBV29-1 and TRBJ2-1; D unresolved. The CDR3 loop spans 15 amino acids. V gave up 3 bases and J gave up 8 bases, with 20 bases separating them. Germline V gives CDR1 SQVTM, CDR2 ANQGSEA. The CDR3: CSVELGTVQSYEQFF. CDR3 DNA sequence: TGCAGCGTTGAGCTCGGAACGGTTCAGTCATATGAGCAGTTCTTC.

The chain links TRBV4-2 to TRBJ2-2; 11 nucleotides line up with TRBD2. V dropped 0 bases and J dropped 0; count of bases not matched to a gene: 6. The CDR3 is 19 residues long. CDR1 and CDR2 (germline): LGHNA, YNFKEQ. The CDR3 reads CASSQDTTSGTANTGELFF. The DNA for the CDR3 is TGTGCCAGCAGCCAAGATACGACTAGCGGGACCGCGAACACCGGGGAGCTGTTTTTT.

This clonotype appeared many times. The V call is TRBV3-1, the J call TRBJ2-1; 7 bases agree with TRBD2. CDR1 is LGHDT, CDR2 YNNKEL, per germline (reference sequence). This CDR3 is built from 11 residues. The V and J ends lost 8 bases and 10 bases, in that order; junction bases with no gene match: 5. This chain's CDR3 is CASAGVREQFF. CDR3 DNA sequence: TGTGCCAGCGCGGGGGTTAGGGAGCAGTTCTTC.

This clonotype showed up many times. The chain employs TRBV4-2 and TRBJ2-1; unclear D gene. V was trimmed by 4 bases and J by 6 bases, leaving 13 bases between them. CDR3 size: 14 residues. From germline, CDR1 is LGHNA and CDR2 YNFKEQ. In DNA, the CDR3 is TGTGCCAGCAGCCCGTACGGAGCCTTCAATGAGCAGTTCTTC. This sequence encodes CASSPYGAFNEQFF.

Remarks on this clonotype: One end of the junction fails to match germline, which may point to a read error. The rearrangement links TRBV7-9 to TRBJ2-7, with no clear D. The CDR3 has 11 residues. Germline V gene data show CDR1 as SEHNR and CDR2 as FQNEAQ (reference sequence). The CDR3 DNA is TGTACCAGCAGCTTGGACTACGAGCAGTACTTC. It is translated as CTSSLDYEQYF.

This clonotype has a handful of counts. The V gene is TRBV28, the J gene TRBJ2-1; 7 nucleotides line up with TRBD1. The CDR3 spans 14 residues. Germline lookup yields CDR1 MDHEN and CDR2 SYDVKM. Trimming at V came to 6 bases and at J to 11 bases, leaving 13 bases not matched to a gene. This chain's CDR3 is CASRTLGTAPQQFF. For the CDR3, the DNA is TGTGCCAGCAGGACCCTTGGGACAGCCCCTCAGCAGTTCTTC.

The chain combines TRBV11-1 with TRBJ1-1, with D maybe TRBD1 (5 bases). Trimming took 6 bases from V and 0 from J, leaving 23 bases between them. Germline lookup yields CDR1 SGHAT and CDR2 FQDESV (reference sequence). The CDR3 spans 18 residues. In nucleotides, the CDR3 is TGTGCCAGCAGGTTGTTCTCAAGGACGAGGGGAGTGAACACTGAAGCTTTCTTT. It yields the protein CASRLFSRTRGVNTEAFF.

This clonotype appeared many times. One junction end does not reproduce the germline sequence, and a read error may be involved. The V call is TRBV5-1, the J call TRBJ2-1; a possible D gene is TRBD1 (6 bases). Germline CDR1 SGHRS, CDR2 YFSETQ. CDR3 length equals 13 residues. The chain's CDR3 is CASTRGSHNEQFF. CDR3 nucleotide sequence: TGCGCCAGCACCAGGGGCTCCCACAATGAGCAGTTCTTC.

This clonotype was observed a few times. The J gene is TRBJ2-3, the V gene TRBV5-1; weak D call: TRBD2 (7 bases). Trimming shortened V by 0 bases and J by 4 bases, and 12 bases separated the two germline ends. The CDR3 has 15 amino acids. From germline, CDR1 is SGHRS and CDR2 YFSETQ. The CDR3 is CASSLGGGRPDTQYF. CDR3 coding DNA: TGCGCCAGCAGCTTGGGCGGGGGCAGACCAGATACGCAGTATTTT.

V usage is TRBV2 and J usage is TRBJ1-6; D unresolved. The CDR3 loop spans 14 amino acids. Germline lookup yields CDR1 SNHLY and CDR2 FYNNEI. Trimming removed 2 bases from V and 9 bases from J, with 11 bases in between. As DNA, the CDR3 is TGTGCCAGCAGTGAATTCGGTCTCGGTTCACCCCTCCACTTT. It specifies CASSEFGLGSPLHF.

This clonotype was counted at least ten times. The chain recombines TRBV12-3 or TRBV12-4 with TRBJ2-2; D is possibly TRBD1 (5 bases). Deletions cut 1 base from V and 4 bases from J, with 10 bases between. The CDR3 totals 15 residues. In nucleotides, the CDR3 is TGTGCCAGCAGTTTAGAGGGGCGTCTCACCGGGGAGCTGTTTTTT. Its protein product is CASSLEGRLTGELFF.

This clonotype was detected ten times or more. The rearrangement uses TRBV3-1 and TRBJ2-1; D may be TRBD1 or TRBD2 (5 bases each). V lost 4 bases and J 5 bases, leaving 15 bases between the germline ends. The CDR3 loop spans 15 amino acids. Germline V gene sequence: CDR1 LGHDT, CDR2 YNNKEL (reference sequence). This CDR3 is CASSPTGTRHNEQFF. DNA for the CDR3: TGTGCCAGCAGCCCTACCGGGACCCGGCACAATGAGCAGTTCTTC.

This rearrangement joins TRBV4-1 to TRBJ2-3, with 9 positions matching TRBD2. The CDR3 length is 16 residues. The germline CDR1 and CDR2 sequences are MGHRA and YSYEKL. The J segment lost 4 bases and the V segment lost 4 bases, leaving 9 bases of the junction unmatched. CDR3 sequence (DNA): TGCGCCAGCAGCCGGCTCCCTAGCGGGACCCCAGATACGCAGTATTTT. This codes for CASSRLPSGTPDTQYF.

The V call is TRBV11-3, the J call TRBJ2-1; TRBD2 matches at 10 bases. The CDR3 is 17 residues long. In germline, CDR1 is SGHNT, CDR2 YENEEA. V gave up 2 bases and J gave up 0 bases; unmatched junction bases: 4. This chain's CDR3 is CASSLLSGGASYNEQFF. CDR3 bases: TGTGCCAGCAGCTTACTCAGCGGGGGGGCCTCCTACAATGAGCAGTTCTTC. The full variable domain, with the rest looked up from reference TRBV11-3 and TRBJ2-1, is EAGVVQSPRYKIIEKKQPVAFWCNPISGHNTLYWYLQNLGQGPELLIRYENEEAVDDSQLPKDRFSAERLKGVDSTLKIQPAELGDSAVYLCASSLLSGGASYNEQFFGPGTRLTVL.

This clonotype was observed a few times. V usage is TRBV7-9 and J usage is TRBJ2-1, with TRBD2 identical over 10 bases. Germline CDR1 reads SEHNR; CDR2 reads FQNEAQ (reference sequence). The V segment lost 4 bases and the J segment 4 bases; nucleotides outside the gene matches: 10. The length of the CDR3 is 17 residues. The DNA for the CDR3 is TGTGCCAGCAGCTCTTCCTACCTAGCGGGAGAATACAATGAGCAGTTCTTC. The encoded protein is CASSSSYLAGEYNEQFF.

This clonotype was observed a handful of times. V and J are TRBV5-1 and TRBJ2-3; the match to TRBD2 covers 10 bases. V lost 1 base and J lost 2; bases outside the gene matches: 4. The germline CDR1 and CDR2 sequences are SGHRS and YFSETQ. CDR3 length: 16 amino acids. This CDR3 is CASSLIAGGTTDTQYF. CDR3 bases: TGCGCCAGCAGCTTGATAGCGGGAGGCACCACAGATACGCAGTATTTT.

This clonotype showed up just a few times. In DNA form, the CDR3 reads TGTGCCAGCAGTTTCGACGGGACGGTGTCTTTCTTT. Translation gives CASSFDGTVSFF. The rearrangement links TRBV6-1 to TRBJ1-1, with a weak D call TRBD1 (5 bases). The V gene's germline CDR1 is MNHNS and CDR2 SASEGT. CDR3 length: 12 amino acids. Trimming pared 5 bases from V and 12 bases from J, leaving 16 bases between.

The rearrangement links TRBV7-6 to TRBJ2-3; D is possibly TRBD2 (6 bases). Trimming took 2 bases from V and 6 from J, leaving 15 bases between them. This CDR3 is 15 amino acids long. Germline lookup yields CDR1 SGHVS and CDR2 FNYEAQ. CDR3 loop: CASSLYGSSMDTQYF. The CDR3 DNA follows: TGTGCCAGCAGCTTATACGGGAGCTCAATGGATACGCAGTATTTT.

This chain connects TRBV12-3 or TRBV12-4 to TRBJ2-1, with D perhaps TRBD1 (5 bases). Between the trimmed V and J ends, which lost 4 bases and 9 bases, there was a span of 13 bases. The CDR3 extends over 13 amino acids. CDR3 sequence (DNA): TGTGCCAGCAGTTACGGACACTCAGTTGAGCAGTTCTTC. Translated, it gives CASSYGHSVEQFF.

This clonotype was detected only a few times. The genes are TRBV27 and TRBJ1-1, with 7 bases lining up with TRBD1. The CDR3 loop spans 13 amino acids. CDR1 MNHEY and CDR2 SMNVEV come from the germline V gene (reference sequence). The J segment lost 4 bases and the V segment lost 10 bases, leaving 9 bases of the junction unmatched. CDR3 DNA sequence: TGTGCCACCCAATCGACAGGGACCACTGAAGCTTTCTTT. Amino acid sequence: CATQSTGTTEAFF.